This T cell receptor (beta chain) was documented in a study of pediatric ulcerative colitis. Rectal tissue came from one to two pinch biopsies taken at colonoscopy. The assay was immunoSEQ multiplex PCR, and TCRdb's table has in-frame clones only and misses some. The sample holds tens of thousands of clones, about two thirds seen once. Germline CDR1 reads SGHAT; CDR2 reads FQNNGV. There are 14 residues in the CDR3. Between the trimmed V and J ends, which lost 5 bases and 5 bases, there was a span of 15 bases. This chain joins TRBV11-2 and TRBJ1-2; D perhaps matches TRBD1 (6 bases). Sample: gut tissue. The sequence was obtained from a boy aged 10-17 years with severe ulcerative colitis. CDR3 coding DNA: TGTGCCAGCAGCGGTCGGGGGCGCGAATATGGCTACACCTTC. It is translated as CASSGRGREYGYTF.